The sequence of this TCR beta chain was determined in a study of T cell responses to AZD1222 COVID-19 vaccine. With regard to this clone: Its antigen is still unknown.

The CDR3 runs 15 residues. V lost 4 bases and J lost 3, with 13 bases in between. In germline, CDR1 is SGHTA, CDR2 FQGNSA. TCRdb keeps only in-frame clones here, not all; method: immunoSEQ multiplex PCR. The sample records about 92,000 clones, roughly 91% being singletons. Whole-study results and caveats: Clonal diversity was possibly underestimated; the donors were predominantly white British and more often female.

The material was peripheral blood, obtained on day 0 of AZD1222 vaccination. The sequence was obtained from an adult in good health. The V gene is TRBV7-2, the J gene TRBJ1-3, with a possible D match to TRBD1 (5 bases). The CDR3 region has the DNA TGTGCCAGCAGCTCCTGGGCAGGGATTGGAAACACCATATATTTT. The encoded protein is CASSSWAGIGNTIYF.